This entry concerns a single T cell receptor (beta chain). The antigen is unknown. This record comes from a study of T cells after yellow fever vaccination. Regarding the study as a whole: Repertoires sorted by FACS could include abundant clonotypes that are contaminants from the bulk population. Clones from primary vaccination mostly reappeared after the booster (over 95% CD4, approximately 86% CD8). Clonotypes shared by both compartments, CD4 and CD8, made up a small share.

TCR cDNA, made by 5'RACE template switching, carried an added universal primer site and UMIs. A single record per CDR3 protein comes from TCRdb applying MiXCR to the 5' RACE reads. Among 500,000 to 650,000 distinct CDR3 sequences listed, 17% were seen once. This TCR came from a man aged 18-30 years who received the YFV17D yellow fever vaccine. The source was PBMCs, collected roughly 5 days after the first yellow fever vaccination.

The CDR3 region has the DNA TGTGCCAGCAGCCTGTTTATTTGGTCATCACAGGGGAAAGAAAATGAGCAGTTCTTC. Its protein product is CASSLFIWSSQGKENEQFF. The rearrangement uses TRBV12-3 or TRBV12-4 and TRBJ2-1; 7 nucleotides agree with TRBD1. V shed 6 bases and J 7 bases; nucleotides not matched to a gene: 24. This CDR3 has 19 residues.